A selection of T cell receptor beta chains follows, all from one sample in a study of CD8 T cells in Susac syndrome. TCRdb called the immunoSEQ multiplex PCR reads again in MiXCR, with one record for every CDR3 protein. The sample lists about 160,000 distinct CDR3 sequences; 93% were seen once. Material for sequencing was CD4+ T cells from PBMCs. The receptors were gathered from a human donor in good health. The CDR3 runs from the conserved cysteine through the conserved F or W. D genes are given only for firm matches.

V,J,D,CDR3,DNA
TRBV7-9,TRBJ1-1,.,CASSFGEAQNTEAFF,TGTGCCAGCAGCTTTGGCGAGGCCCAGAACACTGAAGCTTTCTTT
TRBV27,TRBJ2-3,.,CASSWRGLTDTQYF,TGTGCCAGCAGTTGGAGGGGGCTCACAGATACGCAGTATTTT
TRBV19,TRBJ1-6,TRBD1,CASSLGTGVSPLHF,TGTGCCAGTAGTCTCGGGACAGGGGTTTCACCCCTCCACTTT
TRBV29-1,TRBJ2-3,.,CSVEVGLAAPEYF,TGCAGCGTTGAGGTGGGCCTAGCAGCTCCCGAGTATTTT
TRBV12-3/TRBV12-4,TRBJ2-1,.,CASSPRGSGIGEQFF,TGTGCCAGCAGTCCTCGAGGTTCAGGGATAGGTGAGCAGTTCTTC
TRBV2,TRBJ2-1,.,CASRSTSPEQFF,TGTGCCAGCAGGTCGACGAGCCCTGAGCAGTTCTTC
TRBV5-5,TRBJ2-7,.,CASSYGHVYEQYF,TGTGCCAGCAGCTACGGACACGTCTACGAGCAGTACTTC
TRBV19,TRBJ1-2,.,CASSIYGTNYGYTF,TGTGCCAGTAGCATTTACGGGACAAACTATGGCTACACCTTC
TRBV3-1,TRBJ2-7,.,CASSQDDGSYEQYF,TGTGCCAGCAGCCAAGACGACGGGTCCTACGAGCAGTACTTC
TRBV6-2/TRBV6-3,TRBJ2-5,.,CASSLLSNQETQYF,TGTGCCAGCAGCCTCCTCAGTAATCAAGAGACCCAGTACTTC
TRBV7-2,TRBJ2-1,TRBD2,CASSLDGRGGREQFF,TGTGCCAGCAGCCTTGATGGGCGGGGGGGCCGGGAGCAGTTCTTC